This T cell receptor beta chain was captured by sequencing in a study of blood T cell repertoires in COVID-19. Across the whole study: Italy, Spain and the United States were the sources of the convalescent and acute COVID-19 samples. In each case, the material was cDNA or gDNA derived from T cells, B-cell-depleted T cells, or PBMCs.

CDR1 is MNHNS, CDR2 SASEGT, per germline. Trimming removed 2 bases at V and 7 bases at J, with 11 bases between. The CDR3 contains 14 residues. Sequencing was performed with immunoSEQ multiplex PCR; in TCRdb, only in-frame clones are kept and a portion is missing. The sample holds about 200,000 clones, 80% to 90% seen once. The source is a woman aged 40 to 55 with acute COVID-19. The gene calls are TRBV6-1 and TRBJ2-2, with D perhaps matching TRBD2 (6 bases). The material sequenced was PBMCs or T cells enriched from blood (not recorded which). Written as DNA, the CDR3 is TGTGCCAGCAGTGAACGGGGGAGGATCGGGGAGCTGTTTTTT. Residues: CASSERGRIGELFF.